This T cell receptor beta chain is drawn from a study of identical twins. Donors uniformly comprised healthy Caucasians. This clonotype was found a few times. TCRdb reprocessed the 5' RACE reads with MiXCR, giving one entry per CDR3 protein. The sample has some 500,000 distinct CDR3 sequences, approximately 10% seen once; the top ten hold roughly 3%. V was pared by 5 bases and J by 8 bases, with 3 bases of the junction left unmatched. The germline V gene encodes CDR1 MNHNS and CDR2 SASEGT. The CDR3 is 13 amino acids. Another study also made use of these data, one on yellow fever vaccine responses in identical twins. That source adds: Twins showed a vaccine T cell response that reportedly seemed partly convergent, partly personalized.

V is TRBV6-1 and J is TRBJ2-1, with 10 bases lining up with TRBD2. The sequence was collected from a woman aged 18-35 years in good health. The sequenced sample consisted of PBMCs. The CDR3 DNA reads TGTGCCAGCAGTCCGACTAGCGGGCATGAGCAGTTCTTC. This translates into CASSPTSGHEQFF.